Listed here is a single T cell receptor (beta chain). Antigen: not known. Sequence at one end of the junction differs from germline and may be a read error. The CDR3 totals 14 residues. Germline lookup yields CDR1 SSHAT and CDR2 FNYEAQ (reference sequence). Deep-level settings were used for running the assay. Here immunoSEQ multiplex PCR was the method, and the copy in TCRdb shows in-frame clones only, minus some. Found here are roughly 2,000,000 clones, just under 95% of them singletons; the top ten hold more than 0.95%. The sample originates from a study of shared clonotypes between healthy human individuals. Study-level points and caveats: Collection of samples was limited to blood; tissue repertoires likely differ. Larger estimated richness was generally seen in naive subsets than in memory subsets.

Naive CD8 cells lacked CD45RO, underwent positive selection for CCR7 and left out terminally differentiated effector memory CD45RA+ cells. The rearrangement uses TRBV7-7 and TRBJ2-3, with 9 bases matching TRBD2. The sequenced material came from naive CD8+ T cells sorted from blood. This clonotype was obtained from a man aged 18-30 years in good health. CDR3 bases: TGTGCTAGCAGCCCTAGCGGGATGGGGGATACGCAGTATTTT. Its translation is CASSPSGMGDTQYF.